This TCR beta chain derives from a study of blood T cells in healthy people across ages. Study information: Through template switching, about one barcoded beta molecule was captured per two T cells, as measured in model experiments. Study findings and constraints: Higher diversity and more naive CD4+ cells were features of long-lived donors, compared to aged donors.

The V and J ends lost 4 bases and 8 bases, in that order; junction bases with no gene match: 10. The germline V gene encodes CDR1 KGHSH and CDR2 LQKENI. CDR3 length: 14 amino acids. Combining a sample-barcoded 5' primer with a J-beta primer mix, a second PCR ran for about 7 to 11 cycles. Per sample, CDR3-containing paired-end reads numbered at least 3 million. TCRdb redid the calling of the 5' RACE reads with MiXCR, one entry per CDR3 protein. Of hundreds of thousands of distinct CDR3 sequences listed, roughly 43% are singletons. About this clonotype itself: Its target is not known.

This receptor was taken from a man at least 80 years old in good health. Sequenced input: blood. The chain joins TRBV18 to TRBJ1-1, with 7 positions matching TRBD1. This CDR3 reads CASSLQQGYDEAFF. CDR3 nucleotide sequence: TGTGCCAGCTCACTTCAACAGGGGTACGACGAAGCTTTCTTT. The full variable domain, completed using reference TRBV18 and TRBJ1-1, is NAGVMQNPRHLVRRRGQEARLRCSPMKGHSHVYWYRQLPEEGLKFMVYLQKENIIDESGMPKERFSAEFPKEGPSILRIQQVVRGDSAAYFCASSLQQGYDEAFFGQGTRLTVV.